The 27 T cell receptor beta chains listed next were all sequenced from one sample in a study of cytomegalovirus exposure and HLA in healthy donors. Researchers ran the PCR with 60 Vbeta and 13 Jbeta primers. Generated by immunoSEQ multiplex PCR, the TCRdb table keeps only in-frame clones and is missing some. The sample records under 150,000 clones, around 70% being singletons. Sequenced material: PBMCs. These TCRs come from a woman aged 60-75 years in good health and CMV-seropositive.

The chain uses TRBV5-1 and TRBJ2-7; TRBD1 agrees at 7 bases. The CDR3 has 15 residues. Germline V gene sequence: CDR1 SGHRS, CDR2 YFSETQ. The V and J ends lost 3 bases and 2 bases, in that order; junction bases with no gene match: 8. In DNA, the CDR3 is TGCGCCAGCAGCTCGGGACAGAACCTAGCCTACGAGCAGTACTTC. This translates into CASSSGQNLAYEQYF.

This chain uses TRBV5-4 with TRBJ2-1; the D is unclear. V was pared by 0 bases and J by 2 bases, with 12 bases between. The CDR3 spans 16 residues. Germline V CDR1 and CDR2: SGHNT, YYREEE (reference sequence). As DNA, the CDR3 is TGTGCCAGCAGCTTGGGAGGCTCTCTCACCTACAATGAGCAGTTCTTC. Translation gives CASSLGGSLTYNEQFF.

The V and J genes are TRBV18 and TRBJ1-5, with D possibly matching TRBD1 (5 bases). Germline V CDR1 and CDR2: KGHSH, LQKENI. V was clipped by 2 bases and J by 4 bases, with 9 bases between them. The CDR3 is 14 amino acids. The CDR3 coding sequence is TGTGCCAGCTCACCAAGGGCAGGGAATCAGCCCCAGCATTTT. The encoded protein is CASSPRAGNQPQHF. Variable domain in full (rest from reference TRBV18 and TRBJ1-5): NAGVMQNPRHLVRRRGQEARLRCSPMKGHSHVYWYRQLPEEGLKFMVYLQKENIIDESGMPKERFSAEFPKEGPSILRIQQVVRGDSAAYFCASSPRAGNQPQHFGDGTRLSIL.

The rearrangement links TRBV7-9 to TRBJ1-4; D is possibly TRBD1 (6 bases). The CDR3 has 14 residues. Trimming pared 5 bases from V and 0 bases from J, leaving 7 bases between. In germline, CDR1 is SEHNR, CDR2 FQNEAQ (reference sequence). CDR3 DNA: TGTGCCAGCAGCCCAGGGGCAACTAATGAAAAACTGTTTTTT. Amino acid sequence: CASSPGATNEKLFF.

The chain employs TRBV13 and TRBJ1-2; D perhaps matches TRBD1 (5 bases). The length of the CDR3 is 15 residues. The germline V gene encodes CDR1 PRHDT and CDR2 FYEKMQ (reference sequence). V lost 5 bases to trimming and J lost 3 bases, with 16 bases between them. The CDR3 bases are TGTGCCAGCAGCGGGGGAGGCGGATGGGACTATGGCTACACCTTC. This gives the protein CASSGGGGWDYGYTF. Filled out from reference TRBV13 and TRBJ1-2, the complete variable domain reads AAGVIQSPRHLIKEKRETATLKCYPIPRHDTVYWYQQGPGQDPQFLISFYEKMQSDKGSIPDRFSAQQFSDYHSELNMSSLELGDSALYFCASSGGGGWDYGYTFGSGTRLTVV.

This clone was observed a few times. The CDR3: CASSLVQGPLLAQYF. CDR3 DNA sequence: TGTGCCAGCAGCTTGGTTCAGGGCCCCTTATTGGCCCAGTACTTC. The gene calls are TRBV5-4 and TRBJ2-5, with D tentatively TRBD1 (5 bases). The CDR3 runs to 15 residues. Trimming left V 0 bases short and J 9 bases short, with 18 bases between. Germline CDR1 and CDR2: SGHNT and YYREEE (reference sequence).

The J gene is TRBJ1-6, the V gene TRBV5-1; possible D gene TRBD1, 5 bases. Germline V gene sequence: CDR1 SGHRS, CDR2 YFSETQ. V was shortened by 2 bases and J by 10 bases, with 13 bases between the two germline ends. This CDR3 spans 14 amino acids. The CDR3 DNA reads TGCGCCAGCAGCTTCGCGGGGGAGAAGTCACCCCTCCACTTT. Its protein product is CASSFAGEKSPLHF.

The chain uses TRBV20-1 and TRBJ2-7; TRBD1 aligns across 7 bases. Per the germline V gene, CDR1 is DFQATT and CDR2 is SNEGSKA (reference sequence). This CDR3 is built from 11 residues. Unmatched junction bases numbered 2, after V lost 6 bases and J lost 3 bases. The DNA for the CDR3 is TGCAGTGCCCAGGGGGTCTACGAGCAGTACTTC. Translated, it gives CSAQGVYEQYF.

This clone was counted a few times. The chain has TRBV25-1 and TRBJ1-1; 7 bases fit TRBD1. Germline trimming cut 5 bases from V and 8 bases from J; bases unmatched to any gene: 11. Germline V lookup: CDR1 MGHDK, CDR2 SYGVNS. The CDR3 is 14 residues long. The CDR3 loop reads CASSPDRVGIEAFF. CDR3 in DNA: TGTGCCAGCAGTCCAGACAGGGTCGGGATAGAAGCTTTCTTT.

This rearrangement joins TRBV6-1 to TRBJ2-5; no definite D call. The CDR3 is 13 amino acids. Per germline, CDR1 MNHNS and CDR2 SASEGT. The V end lost 7 bases, the J end lost 7 bases, and 16 bases lay between the germline ends. The CDR3 loop reads CASKMGSWRTQYF. The CDR3 DNA is TGTGCCAGCAAGATGGGTAGCTGGCGGACCCAGTACTTC.

The chain joins TRBV7-2 to TRBJ1-5; no clear D gene. Germline V lookup: CDR1 SGHTA, CDR2 FQGNSA. The CDR3 loop spans 15 amino acids. The V and J ends lost 3 bases and 0 bases respectively, with 9 bases between them. This chain's CDR3 is CASSLTRYSNQPQHF. The DNA of the CDR3 is TGTGCCAGCAGCTTGACACGTTATAGCAATCAGCCCCAGCATTTT.

This clone was recorded a few times. The chain has TRBV4-2 and TRBJ1-2; D may be TRBD1 (5 bases). The CDR3 has 15 residues. V was clipped by 1 base and J by 4 bases, with 13 bases between them. Germline V gene lookup returns CDR1 LGHNA and CDR2 YNFKEQ. CDR3 in amino acids: CASSQGQTQGYGYTF. In DNA, the CDR3 is TGTGCCAGCAGCCAAGGCCAGACCCAGGGCTATGGCTACACCTTC.

V usage is TRBV4-1 and J usage is TRBJ2-3, with 10 bases matching TRBD2. This CDR3 has 16 residues. The ends lost 4 bases at V and 3 bases at J; junction bases unmatched: 7. Germline CDR1 MGHRA, CDR2 YSYEKL. The CDR3 loop reads CASSLRTSGETDTQYF. DNA of the CDR3: TGCGCCAGCAGCCTCAGGACTAGCGGAGAGACAGATACGCAGTATTTT.

The chain couples TRBV10-3 to TRBJ1-4, with a possible D match to TRBD1 (5 bases). Trimming left V 3 bases short and J 7 bases short, with 18 bases between. CDR3 length: 16 amino acids. Germline values: CDR1 ENHRY, CDR2 SYGVKD. Here the CDR3 reads CAISDLSRGASEKLFF. The CDR3 bases are TGTGCCATCAGTGATCTCTCGCGGGGCGCGAGTGAAAAACTGTTTTTT.

This chain uses TRBV1 with TRBJ1-3. TRBV1 is a pseudogene. The CDR3 has 16 amino acids. CDR3 residues: CTSSQGEEYSGNTIYF. In DNA, the CDR3 is TGCACCAGCAGCCAAGGGGAGGAATACTCTGGAAACACCATATATTTT.

The genes are TRBV5-1 and TRBJ1-2; maybe TRBD1 (5 bases). V was cut by 0 bases and J by 8 bases, with 11 bases left in between. Looked up from germline, CDR1 is SGHRS and CDR2 is YFSETQ. The CDR3 has 13 amino acids. The chain's CDR3 is CASSLDQGRGYTF. The CDR3 nucleotides are TGCGCCAGCAGCTTGGACCAGGGTCGAGGCTACACCTTC.

The chain joins TRBV6-1 to TRBJ1-2; the D is unclear. The germline V and J ends were trimmed by 4 bases and 2 bases, with 14 bases remaining between them. The CDR3 covers 15 residues. CDR1 is MNHNS, CDR2 SASEGT, per germline. The CDR3 DNA sequence: TGTGCCAGCAGTGGAGGGAATGACAAGAACTATGGCTACACCTTC. As protein: CASSGGNDKNYGYTF.

The chain couples TRBV7-9 to TRBJ1-1; 7 bases align to TRBD1. Germline V gene lookup returns CDR1 SEHNR and CDR2 FQNEAQ (reference sequence). The J segment lost 3 bases and the V segment lost 5 bases, leaving 6 bases of the junction unmatched. There are 14 residues in the CDR3. CDR3: CASSLRQGDTEAFF. DNA for the CDR3: TGTGCCAGCAGCCTAAGACAGGGAGACACTGAAGCTTTCTTT.

CDR3 sequence: CASSLGQGRPDTQYF. Written as DNA, the CDR3 is TGTGCCAGCTCACTGGGACAGGGGCGCCCAGATACGCAGTATTTT. This rearrangement joins TRBV18 to TRBJ2-3; 10 bases align to TRBD1. V was pared by 4 bases and J by 4 bases, with 5 bases of the junction left unmatched. The germline gives CDR1 KGHSH, CDR2 LQKENI. This CDR3 contains 15 residues.

V usage is TRBV5-6 and J usage is TRBJ1-1, with no clear D. V lost 0 bases and J 3 bases, leaving 9 bases between the germline ends. This CDR3 is 14 amino acids long. Germline V gives CDR1 SGHDT, CDR2 YYEEEE. DNA of the CDR3: TGTGCCAGCAGCTTGGAAGGAGGCGACACTGAAGCTTTCTTT. As protein: CASSLEGGDTEAFF.

The rearrangement links TRBV2 to TRBJ1-5, with 9 bases matching TRBD1. CDR1 is SNHLY and CDR2 is FYNNEI in the germline V gene. The CDR3 extends over 15 amino acids. V shed 10 bases, J shed 2 bases, and the junction held 9 bases outside the gene matches. The CDR3 sequence: CAIGTGSGGNQPQHF. CDR3 nucleotides: TGTGCCATCGGGACAGGGAGTGGGGGCAATCAGCCCCAGCATTTT.

V is TRBV9 and J is TRBJ1-3, with 12 bases identical to TRBD1. With 3 bases clipped from V and 3 bases from J, the junction kept 4 bases outside the gene matches. This CDR3 has 16 amino acids. Germline V gene data show CDR1 as SGDLS and CDR2 as YYNGEE. The CDR3 coding sequence is TGTGCCAGCAGCGAGGGACAGGGGGCTTTTGGAAACACCATATATTTT. Protein: CASSEGQGAFGNTIYF.

This clone was detected a few times. The chain joins TRBV29-1 to TRBJ1-1; D is ambiguous. This CDR3 region has 15 residues. The ends were cut back, 4 bases at V and 0 bases at J, with 15 bases in the middle. Germline CDR1 and CDR2: SQVTM and ANQGSEA. The CDR3 protein is CSVVFIALMNTEAFF. In DNA form, the CDR3 reads TGCAGCGTTGTCTTTATTGCGCTGATGAACACTGAAGCTTTCTTT.

The chain employs TRBV2 and TRBJ1-4; D remains unclear. Germline loops: CDR1 SNHLY, CDR2 FYNNEI. V was cut by 7 bases and J by 8 bases, with 17 bases left in between. This CDR3 has 14 amino acids. The CDR3 region has the DNA TGTGCCAGCACCCAGGATTCGGCCCCCGAAAAACTGTTTTTT. It translates to CASTQDSAPEKLFF.

The chain employs TRBV19 and TRBJ1-2; D unclear. This CDR3 has 13 residues. Trimming left V 4 bases short and J 5 bases short, with 11 bases between. The germline V gene encodes CDR1 LNHDA and CDR2 SQIVND (reference sequence). The CDR3 here is CASSTTSEYGYTF. CDR3 nucleotides: TGTGCCAGTAGTACGACATCTGAGTATGGCTACACCTTC. Together with reference TRBV19 and TRBJ1-2, the CDR3 gives the full variable domain: DGGITQSPKYLFRKEGQNVTLSCEQNLNHDAMYWYRQDPGQGLRLIYYSQIVNDFQKGDIAEGYSVSREKKESFPLTVTSAQKNPTAFYLCASSTTSEYGYTFGSGTRLTVV.

This clone has just a few counts. CDR3 in amino acids: CASSPSTGGVDGAFF. CDR3 bases: TGTGCCAGCAGCCCTTCGACAGGGGGCGTTGACGGAGCTTTCTTT. This rearrangement joins TRBV7-3 to TRBJ1-1, with 10 bases lining up with TRBD1. V lost 5 bases to trimming and J lost 10 bases; unmatched junction nucleotides: 13. Per the germline V gene, CDR1 is SGHTA and CDR2 is FQGTGA. The CDR3 covers 15 residues.

For the CDR3, the DNA is TGTGCCATCAGTGATATGGCAGAGGGCACTGAAGCTTTCTTT. Translation: CAISDMAEGTEAFF. The V gene is TRBV10-3, the J gene TRBJ1-1; unclear D gene. Trimming cost V 3 bases and J 4 bases, with 12 bases left between them. CDR1 and CDR2 (germline): ENHRY, SYGVKD. CDR3 length equals 14 residues.